The next 31 T cell receptor beta chains were all read from a single sample in a study of T cells in localized non-small cell lung cancer. Using immunoSEQ multiplex PCR, the repertoire was profiled, and TCRdb retains in-frame clones only, with some absent. The data contain 1,500 to 2,000 clones, around 42% of them singletons. Sequenced here: lung tumor tissue, sampled before any cancer treatment. Every receptor here comes from a male donor aged 60 or over with stage II lung adenocarcinoma.

This clone is medium-sized by share. The V and J genes are TRBV6-8 and TRBJ2-1, with 11 nucleotides matching TRBD2. This CDR3 comprises 16 residues. The J segment lost 0 bases and the V segment lost 7 bases, leaving 5 bases of the junction unmatched. Germline CDR1 reads MNHGY; CDR2 reads SAAAGT. The CDR3 sequence: CASKRGLADSYNEQFF. The CDR3, as DNA: TGTGCCAGCAAAAGGGGACTAGCGGACTCCTACAATGAGCAGTTCTTC.

The chain combines TRBV12-5 with TRBJ2-5, with D uncertain. The germline CDR1 and CDR2 sequences are LGHNT and FRNRAP. The CDR3 runs 12 residues. V lost 4 bases and J 1 base, leaving 4 bases between the germline ends. The CDR3 here is CASGSRQETQYF. In DNA, the CDR3 is TGTGCTAGTGGTTCCCGCCAAGAGACCCAGTACTTC.

V and J are TRBV27 and TRBJ2-7, with TRBD2 as a possible D gene (7 bases). V lost 5 bases and J 7 bases, leaving 21 bases between the germline ends. The CDR3 extends over 15 amino acids. The germline CDR1 and CDR2 sequences are MNHEY and SMNVEV (reference sequence). The CDR3 DNA sequence: TGTGCCAGCAGTATTCTAAGGGGGAGGGCCGGAGAGCAGTACTTC. Its protein is CASSILRGRAGEQYF.

The gene calls are TRBV28 and TRBJ2-7; tentatively, D is TRBD2 (6 bases). The length of the CDR3 is 12 residues. Germline CDR1 MDHEN, CDR2 SYDVKM. V lost 8 bases to trimming and J lost 3 bases, with 11 bases between them. CDR3 nucleotides: TGTGCCAGCCGTGGAGGGTTCTACGAGCAGTACTTC. This sequence encodes CASRGGFYEQYF.

This clone has more than one count but fewer than ten. This chain connects TRBV7-5 to TRBJ2-1; the table's D call TRBD1 went unverified against the DNA. TRBV7-5 is reported as a pseudogene. The CDR3 length is 14 residues. Written as DNA, the CDR3 is TGTGCCAGCACTGGACAGGGGGCCTACAATGAGCAGTTCTTC. Translation: CASTGQGAYNEQFF.

The table lists this clone with a few counts. The DNA of the CDR3 is TGTGCCAGCAGCTTCGGACAGGGCGGTTATAGCAATCAGCCCCAGCATTTT. Its translation: CASSFGQGGYSNQPQHF. The rearrangement uses TRBV11-3 and TRBJ1-5; 8 bases match TRBD1. Germline V gives CDR1 SGHNT, CDR2 YENEEA. There are 17 residues in the CDR3. V shed 3 bases and J 0 bases; nucleotides not matched to a gene: 7.

This clone was detected only once. J is TRBJ2-3 and V is TRBV28; 7 bases agree with TRBD2. V shed 3 bases and J 7 bases; nucleotides not matched to a gene: 10. The length of the CDR3 is 15 residues. Germline lookup yields CDR1 MDHEN and CDR2 SYDVKM. As DNA, the CDR3 is TGTGCCAGCAGTTTCCGGGGCGGTAGCGGGTATACGCAGTATTTT. It yields the protein CASSFRGGSGYTQYF.

The V gene is TRBV9, the J gene TRBJ2-2, with 8 bases lining up with TRBD2. Germline CDR1 and CDR2: SGDLS and YYNGEE. The CDR3 contains 15 residues. Trimming removed 5 bases from V and 4 bases from J; junction bases left unmatched: 7. The CDR3, as DNA: TGTGCCAGCAGTCGGCGGGAGGTATCCACCGGGGAGCTGTTTTTT. As protein: CASSRREVSTGELFF. Drawing the rest from reference TRBV9 and TRBJ2-2, the complete variable domain is DSGVTQTPKHLITATGQRVTLRCSPRSGDLSVYWYQQSLDQGLQFLIQYYNGEERAKGNILERFSAQQFPDLHSELNLSSLELGDSALYFCASSRREVSTGELFFGEGSRLTVL.

V gene TRBV1 combines with J gene TRBJ2-7; TRBD2 is the table's D call and was not checked against the DNA. TRBV1 is marked as a pseudogene. The CDR3 totals 15 residues. For the CDR3, the DNA is TGCGCCAGCAGCCAAGGGGAGGGTCATTTCTACGAGCAGTACTTC. Amino acids: CASSQGEGHFYEQYF.

The J gene is TRBJ2-7, the V gene TRBV29-1; weak D call: TRBD1 (6 bases). Trimming cost V 4 bases and J 1 base, with 11 bases left between them. The CDR3 totals 13 residues. The V gene's germline CDR1 is SQVTM and CDR2 ANQGSEA. The DNA for the CDR3 is TGCAGCGTTGTACGGGACATGTCCTACGAGCAGTACTTC. As protein: CSVVRDMSYEQYF.

V is TRBV30 and J is TRBJ1-2, with D unclear. V dropped 4 bases and J dropped 8 bases, with 20 bases sitting between them. Germline V gives CDR1 GTSNPN, CDR2 SVGIG (reference sequence). The CDR3 spans 14 residues. CDR3 residues: CAWTKAVGREGYTF. In DNA form, the CDR3 reads TGTGCCTGGACCAAGGCGGTGGGCAGAGAGGGCTACACCTTC.

The chain uses TRBV1 and TRBJ2-1; the DNA was not used to check the table's D call, TRBD2. TRBV1 is labeled a pseudogene. This CDR3 spans 21 amino acids. CDR3 coding DNA: TGCGCCAGCAGCCAAGATTTAATAGGGACCTGGGGAACTAGTGAGCGGGGTGAGCAGTTCTTC. Protein product: CASSQDLIGTWGTSERGEQFF.

This rearrangement joins TRBV7-5 to TRBJ2-7; no check of the table's D call, TRBD2, against the DNA was made. TRBV7-5 is a documented pseudogene. The CDR3 sequence is 17 residues long. Here the CDR3 DNA reads TGTGCCAGCAGCTGGACCGGGACTAGCGGGGGCCCCTACGAGCAGTACTTC. Encoded protein: CASSWTGTSGGPYEQYF.

V is TRBV28 and J is TRBJ1-4, with a weak D call TRBD1 (5 bases). CDR1 MDHEN and CDR2 SYDVKM come from the germline V gene. Trimming stripped 10 bases from V and 11 bases from J, with 20 bases between. The CDR3 runs 13 residues. CDR3 nucleotides: TGTGCCACACGGGGGACCGGGAAGGGTAAACTGTTTTTT. It codes for CATRGTGKGKLFF.

By sample fraction, this clone is medium-sized (0.01 to 0.1%). The chain uses TRBV6-8 and TRBJ1-1; D unclear. Between the trimmed V and J ends, which lost 6 bases and 1 base, there was a span of 12 bases. Germline V gives CDR1 MNHGY, CDR2 SAAAGT. The CDR3 is 14 amino acids. The CDR3 nucleotides read TGTGCCAGCAGATTCCCAAAACAGAACACTGAAGCTTTCTTT. It translates to CASRFPKQNTEAFF.

A few counts support this clone. The chain joins TRBV19 to TRBJ2-1; D unclear. Germline values: CDR1 LNHDA, CDR2 SQIVND (reference sequence). The V end was cut by 3 bases, the J end by 7 bases, with 7 bases between. The CDR3 is 12 residues long. The CDR3 is CASSIRLNEQFF. For the CDR3, the DNA is TGTGCCAGTAGTATCCGTTTAAATGAGCAGTTCTTC.

This clone was found once. The genes are TRBV19 and TRBJ1-1; D not resolved. The germline CDR1 and CDR2 sequences are LNHDA and SQIVND (reference sequence). The CDR3 covers 12 residues. V was pared by 4 bases and J by 3 bases, with 6 bases between. The CDR3: CASSTPHTEAFF. The CDR3 bases are TGTGCCAGTAGTACCCCGCACACTGAAGCTTTCTTT. The whole variable domain, filled in from reference TRBV19 and TRBJ1-1, reads DGGITQSPKYLFRKEGQNVTLSCEQNLNHDAMYWYRQDPGQGLRLIYYSQIVNDFQKGDIAEGYSVSREKKESFPLTVTSAQKNPTAFYLCASSTPHTEAFFGQGTRLTVV.

The chain couples TRBV11-3 to TRBJ1-3; D call uncertain. CDR3 length: 14 amino acids. The germline V gene encodes CDR1 SGHNT and CDR2 YENEEA. Trimming took off 0 bases at V and 0 bases at J, with 3 bases between the two ends. The CDR3 region is CASSLENSGNTIYF. CDR3 coding DNA: TGTGCCAGCAGCTTAGAGAACTCTGGAAACACCATATATTTT.

This clone is medium-sized in the sample. The V call is TRBV11-3, the J call TRBJ1-5; no clear D. Deletions cut 4 bases from V and 0 bases from J, with 7 bases between. Germline V lookup: CDR1 SGHNT, CDR2 YENEEA. This CDR3 spans 14 amino acids. The CDR3 spells CASSSYTSNQPQHF. In nucleotides, the CDR3 is TGTGCCAGCAGCTCCTATACTAGCAATCAGCCCCAGCATTTT.

J is TRBJ1-3 and V is TRBV28; 8 bases align to TRBD1. The V segment lost 9 bases and the J segment 0 bases; nucleotides outside the gene matches: 7. This CDR3 has 15 amino acids. The germline V gene encodes CDR1 MDHEN and CDR2 SYDVKM. CDR3 residues: CASKTGASSGNTIYF. CDR3 bases: TGTGCCAGTAAGACAGGGGCCTCCTCTGGAAACACCATATATTTT.

This clone has only a few counts. This chain uses TRBV11-3 with TRBJ1-4; D gene uncertain. CDR1 is SGHNT and CDR2 is YENEEA in the germline V gene. V lost 5 bases, J lost 2 bases, and 12 bases lay in between. The CDR3 is 15 residues long. CDR3 region: CASSRTGGTNEKLFF. Here the CDR3 DNA reads TGTGCCAGCAGCCGAACGGGAGGGACTAATGAAAAACTGTTTTTT.

The rearrangement joins TRBV6-7 to TRBJ1-1; the D gene is possibly TRBD1 (5 bases). TRBV6-7 is an open reading frame, and its role is uncertain. This CDR3 has 12 amino acids. The V and J ends lost 8 bases and 6 bases respectively, with 13 bases between them. For the CDR3, the DNA is TGTGCCAGCCAACAGGTGAGCTCTGAAGCTTTCTTT. Its translation: CASQQVSSEAFF.

V is TRBV11-3 and J is TRBJ1-1; 9 nucleotides line up with TRBD1. Losses at the gene ends were 8 bases for V and 0 bases for J; bases not matched to a gene: 10. The CDR3 is made up of 16 amino acids. Germline assignment: CDR1 SGHNT and CDR2 YENEEA. The chain's CDR3 is CASEDRDRAVNTEAFF. The CDR3 nucleotides read TGTGCCAGCGAGGATCGGGACAGGGCCGTGAACACTGAAGCTTTCTTT.

The J gene is TRBJ2-2, the V gene TRBV25-1; unclear D gene. CDR1 is MGHDK, CDR2 SYGVNS, per germline. Between the trimmed V and J ends, which lost 0 bases and 6 bases, there was a span of 8 bases. This CDR3 spans 14 amino acids. Here the CDR3 reads CASSEYKGAGELFF. The CDR3 region has the DNA TGTGCCAGCAGTGAATATAAGGGCGCCGGGGAGCTGTTTTTT. Full variable domain (rest looked up from reference TRBV25-1 and TRBJ2-2): EADIYQTPRYLVIGTGKKITLECSQTMGHDKMYWYQQDPGMELHLIHYSYGVNSTEKGDLSSESTVSRIRTEHFPLTLESARPSHTSQYLCASSEYKGAGELFFGEGSRLTVL.

The J gene is TRBJ1-1, the V gene TRBV6-7; D not certain. TRBV6-7 is labeled an ORF, and its function is uncertain. Trimming took 6 bases from V and 4 from J, leaving 6 bases between them. The CDR3 is made up of 11 amino acids. CDR3 DNA sequence: TGTGCCAGCAGCCTGGGCACTGAAGCTTTCTTT. This codes for CASSLGTEAFF.

The chain joins TRBV10-2 to TRBJ1-1; D perhaps matches TRBD1 (6 bases). There are 14 residues in the CDR3. With 4 bases removed from V and 6 bases from J, the gap between germline ends came to 15 bases. Germline V gene lookup returns CDR1 WSHSY and CDR2 SAAADI. The CDR3 sequence is CASSGKGGSSEAFF. For the CDR3, the DNA is TGCGCCAGCAGTGGTAAAGGGGGGTCTTCTGAAGCTTTCTTT.

This sequence joins TRBV11-3 and TRBJ1-1; tentatively, D is TRBD1 (6 bases). Between the trimmed V and J ends, which lost 3 bases and 6 bases, there was a span of 17 bases. The V gene's germline CDR1 is SGHNT and CDR2 YENEEA. This CDR3 is built from 15 residues. The CDR3 protein is CASSLVADRTAEAFF. The CDR3 DNA follows: TGTGCCAGCAGCTTGGTTGCGGACAGAACGGCTGAAGCTTTCTTT.

The rearrangement joins TRBV28 to TRBJ2-3, with D perhaps matching TRBD2 (6 bases). The V gene's germline CDR1 is MDHEN and CDR2 SYDVKM. Trimming took off 8 bases at V and 0 bases at J, with 15 bases between the two ends. CDR3 length: 15 residues. The CDR3: CASVFRGTSTDTQYF. In nucleotides, the CDR3 is TGTGCCAGCGTATTCAGAGGGACTAGCACAGATACGCAGTATTTT.

By frequency in the sample, this clone is medium-sized (0.01 to 0.1%). The chain uses TRBV1 and TRBJ2-3; the table's D call, TRBD2, has no DNA check behind it. TRBV1 corresponds to a pseudogene. This CDR3 comprises 18 residues. This CDR3 is CASSHLFQASGIADTQYF. The CDR3 DNA is TGCGCCAGCAGCCACCTATTCCAGGCTAGCGGGATAGCAGATACGCAGTATTTT.

The rearrangement joins TRBV29-1 to TRBJ2-5; TRBD2 agrees at 9 bases. Trimming took 6 bases from V and 3 from J; bases not matched to a gene: 17. The CDR3 extends over 17 amino acids. From germline, CDR1 is SQVTM and CDR2 ANQGSEA. CDR3 loop: CSVPRLGREGGKETQYF. CDR3 DNA sequence: TGCAGCGTCCCCCGTTTGGGGCGGGAGGGGGGTAAAGAGACCCAGTACTTC.

The chain employs TRBV19 and TRBJ1-2, with no clear D. Germline CDR1 LNHDA, CDR2 SQIVND (reference sequence). V was clipped by 6 bases and J by 2 bases, with 10 bases between them. The CDR3 covers 13 residues. Here the CDR3 DNA reads TGTGCCAGTAGCTCCCGGCCCAACTATGGCTACACCTTC. Its protein is CASSSRPNYGYTF.